The 6 T cell receptor beta chains below all came from one sample that was sequenced in a study of blood T cell repertoires in COVID-19. The protocol was immunoSEQ multiplex PCR, while the TCRdb copy is restricted to in-frame clones and leaves out a portion. The data contain approximately 210,000 clones, roughly 94% of them singletons. Sequenced: peripheral blood. Every receptor here comes from a man aged 25 to 40 with acute or convalescent COVID-19.

The rearrangement uses TRBV5-1 and TRBJ2-1; TRBD1 agrees at 9 bases. The junction had 6 bases not matched to a gene; V was cut back by 4 bases and J by 7 bases. There are 14 residues in the CDR3. Germline-derived CDR1 and CDR2 are SGHRS and YFSETQ. CDR3 bases: TGCGCCAGCAGCAACGGACAGGGGCGTAATGAGCAGTTCTTC. It encodes CASSNGQGRNEQFF.

There are a few counts of this clone. This sequence joins TRBV5-1 and TRBJ2-1; TRBD2 is a possible D gene (6 bases). The CDR3 is 13 residues long. The germline gives CDR1 SGHRS, CDR2 YFSETQ. Trimming cost V 4 bases and J 7 bases, with 12 bases left between them. CDR3 in amino acids: CASSPGLQNEQFF. For the CDR3, the DNA is TGCGCCAGCAGCCCGGGACTTCAGAATGAGCAGTTCTTC.

The rearrangement links TRBV7-2 to TRBJ2-2; D remains ambiguous. Looked up from germline, CDR1 is SGHTA and CDR2 is FQGNSA. With 2 bases removed from V and 6 bases from J, the gap between germline ends came to 7 bases. There are 13 residues in the CDR3. The CDR3 sequence: CASSLIVAGELFF. The CDR3 DNA is TGTGCCAGCAGCTTAATTGTAGCCGGGGAGCTGTTTTTT.

This chain joins TRBV11-2 and TRBJ1-3; 12 bases fit TRBD1. From germline, CDR1 is SGHAT and CDR2 FQNNGV. The CDR3 contains 16 residues. J was trimmed by 4 bases and V by 4 bases; bases with no gene match: 5. CDR3 in DNA: TGTGCCAGCAGCTCCGGGACAGGGGGCAGGGGAAACACCATATATTTT. Translating it yields CASSSGTGGRGNTIYF.

The chain recombines TRBV5-1 with TRBJ2-7; 12 bases agree with TRBD2. The length of the CDR3 is 17 residues. The V gene end was trimmed by 3 bases and the J gene end by 2 bases; junction bases not matched to a gene: 9. Germline lookup yields CDR1 SGHRS and CDR2 YFSETQ. CDR3: CASSSLLAGGPTYEQYF. The CDR3 DNA reads as TGCGCCAGCAGCTCCCTTCTAGCGGGAGGGCCTACCTACGAGCAGTACTTC. Looking up the rest from reference TRBV5-1 and TRBJ2-7 gives the full variable domain: KAGVTQTPRYLIKTRGQQVTLSCSPISGHRSVSWYQQTPGQGLQFLFEYFSETQRNKGNFPGRFSGRQFSNSRSEMNVSTLELGDSALYLCASSSLLAGGPTYEQYFGPGTRLTVT.

This clone appeared a single time. This sample also contains other DNA sequences that code for the same CDR3. This sequence joins TRBV7-2 and TRBJ2-3; possible D gene TRBD1, 6 bases. CDR1 is SGHTA and CDR2 is FQGNSA in the germline V gene. This CDR3 contains 13 residues. V was clipped by 3 bases and J by 3 bases, with 7 bases between them. The CDR3 protein is CASSLTGTDTQYF. CDR3 bases: TGTGCCAGCAGCTTGACAGGTACAGATACGCAGTATTTT. Full variable domain (remainder filled in from reference TRBV7-2 and TRBJ2-3): GAGVSQSPSNKVTEKGKDVELRCDPISGHTALYWYRQSLGQGLEFLIYFQGNSAPDKSGLPSDRFSAERTGGSVSTLTIQRTQQEDSAVYLCASSLTGTDTQYFGPGTRLTVL.